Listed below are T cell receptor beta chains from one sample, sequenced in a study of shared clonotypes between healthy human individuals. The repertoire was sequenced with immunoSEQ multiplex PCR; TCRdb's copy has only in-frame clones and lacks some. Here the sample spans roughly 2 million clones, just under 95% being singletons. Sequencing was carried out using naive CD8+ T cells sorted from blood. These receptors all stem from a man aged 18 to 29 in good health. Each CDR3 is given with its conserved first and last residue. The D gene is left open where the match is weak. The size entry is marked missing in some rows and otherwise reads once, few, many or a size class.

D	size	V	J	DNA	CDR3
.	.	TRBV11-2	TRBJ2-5	TGTGCCAGCAGCCTAGGGGCTTACGAGGAGACCCAGTACTTC	CASSLGAYEETQYF
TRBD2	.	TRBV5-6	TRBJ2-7	TGTGCCAGCAGCCTCGGACTAGCGGGAGCCTACGAGCAGTACTTC	CASSLGLAGAYEQYF
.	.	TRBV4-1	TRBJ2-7	TGCGCCAGCAGCCAAGGCCCCTGGCAGACGTCCTACGAGCAGTACTTC	CASSQGPWQTSYEQYF
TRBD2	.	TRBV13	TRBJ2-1	TGTGCCAGCAGCTGGCCTACTAGCGGTAACAATGAGCAGTTCTTC	CASSWPTSGNNEQFF
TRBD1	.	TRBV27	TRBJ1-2	TGTGCCAGCAGTTTCGAGAGGACAGGGGGCGGCGATGGCTACACCTTC	CASSFERTGGGDGYTF
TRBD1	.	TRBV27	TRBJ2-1	TGTGCCAGCAGTTTAGGGACAGGGAGGCACAATGAGCAGTTCTTC	CASSLGTGRHNEQFF
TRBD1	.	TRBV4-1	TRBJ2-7	TGCGCCAGCAGCCCCCGACAGGGTTTCGAGCAGTACTTC	CASSPRQGFEQYF
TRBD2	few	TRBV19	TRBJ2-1	TGTGCCAGTAGTATGATCTCGGCGGCGGGAGGACTGGGTGAGCAGTTCTTC	CASSMISAAGGLGEQFF
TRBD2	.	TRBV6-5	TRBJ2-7	TGTGCCAGCAGTTACCTTGGACTAGCCGAGCAGTACTTC	CASSYLGLAEQYF
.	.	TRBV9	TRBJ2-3	TGTGCCAGCAGCTGGGACTCCGAGGATACGCAGTATTTT	CASSWDSEDTQYF
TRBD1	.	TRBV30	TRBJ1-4	TGTGCCTGGAGTAGAAAGCAGGGGGATAAGTGGCAAACTAATGAAAAACTGTTTTTT	CAWSRKQGDKWQTNEKLFF
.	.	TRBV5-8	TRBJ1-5	TGTGCCAGCAGCCCTAAAGCCGGGAGGGGCAATCAGCCCCAGCATTTT	CASSPKAGRGNQPQHF
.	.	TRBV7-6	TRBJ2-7	TGTGCCAGCAGCTCCACCGGGTCCGAGCAGTACTTC	CASSSTGSEQYF
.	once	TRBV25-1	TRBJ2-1	TGTGCCAGCAGTGAACTCTCATTGAATGAGCAGTTCTTC	CASSELSLNEQFF
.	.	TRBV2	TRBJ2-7	TGTGCCAGCAGCGTTGGACATACCTACGAGCAGTACTTC	CASSVGHTYEQYF
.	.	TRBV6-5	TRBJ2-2	TGTGCCAGCGGGGCTTTAGCGAACACCGGGGAGCTGTTTTTT	CASGALANTGELFF
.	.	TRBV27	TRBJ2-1	TGTGCCAGCAGTTTTAGCGACAATGAGCAGTTCTTC	CASSFSDNEQFF
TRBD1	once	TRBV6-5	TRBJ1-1	TGTGCCAGCCGACAGGGGACGAACACTGAAGCTTTCTTT	CASRQGTNTEAFF
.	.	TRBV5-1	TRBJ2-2	TGCGCCAGCAGCATCTCCGACGGGGAGCTGTTTTTT	CASSISDGELFF
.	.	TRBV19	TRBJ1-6	TGTGCCAGTAGTATCGAACAGGGAGTGTCACCCCTCCACTTT	CASSIEQGVSPLHF
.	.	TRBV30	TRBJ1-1	TGTGCCTGTCTCTCCCGATTGGGGGTGAACACTGAAGCTTTCTTT	CACLSRLGVNTEAFF
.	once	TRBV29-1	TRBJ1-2	TGCAGCGTTGAAGATAAAACACCAGAAAACTATGGCTACACCTTC	CSVEDKTPENYGYTF
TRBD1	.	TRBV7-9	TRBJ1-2	TGTGCCAGCAGCTTAACAGGGGTAGACTATGGCTACACCTTC	CASSLTGVDYGYTF
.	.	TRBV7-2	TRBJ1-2	TGTGCCAGCAGCTTAGGAGGTGGACACTATGGCTACACCTTC	CASSLGGGHYGYTF
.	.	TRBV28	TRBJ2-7	TGTGCCAGCAGTTCCAGCTCCTACGAGCAGTACTTC	CASSSSSYEQYF
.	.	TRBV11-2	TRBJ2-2	TGTGCCAGCAGCGATGGTGGGATCGGGGAGCTGTTTTTT	CASSDGGIGELFF
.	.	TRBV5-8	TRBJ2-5	TGTGCCAGCAGCTTGGAAGCAGGGCAAGAGACCCAGTACTTC	CASSLEAGQETQYF
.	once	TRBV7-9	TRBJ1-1	TGTGCCAGCAGCTTAGCAACCCGGGACACTGAAGCTTTCTTT	CASSLATRDTEAFF
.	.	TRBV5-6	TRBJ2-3	TGTGCCAGCAGCGTGCGGCGCGGGACGAGCACAGATACGCAGTATTTT	CASSVRRGTSTDTQYF
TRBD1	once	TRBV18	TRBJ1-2	TGTGCCAGCTCGCCCGGACAGGGGGCTATGGGAGGCTACACCTTC	CASSPGQGAMGGYTF
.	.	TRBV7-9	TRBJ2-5	TGTGCCAGCAGCTTAGACGTGAGCGAGACCCAGTACTTC	CASSLDVSETQYF
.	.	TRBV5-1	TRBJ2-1	TGCGCCAGCAGCTTGGCAGGGAGCTCCTACAATGAGCAGTTCTTC	CASSLAGSSYNEQFF
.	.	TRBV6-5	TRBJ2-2	TGTGCCAGCAGTTACGAGGGCCGGGGATGGACCGGGGAGCTGTTTTTT	CASSYEGRGWTGELFF
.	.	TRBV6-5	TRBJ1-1	TGTGCCAGCAGTTATTCAGGATCGAACACTGAAGCTTTCTTT	CASSYSGSNTEAFF
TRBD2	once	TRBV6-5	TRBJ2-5	TGTGCCAGCACTGGCCTGGCGGGGGGGGCAGAGACCCAGTACTTC	CASTGLAGGAETQYF
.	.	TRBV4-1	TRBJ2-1	TGCGCCAGCAGCCAAGATCCCCCTAATCCCTACAATGAGCAGTTCTTC	CASSQDPPNPYNEQFF
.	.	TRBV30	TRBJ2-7	TGTGCCTGGAGTGTATCAGGCTTCTACGAGCAGTACTTC	CAWSVSGFYEQYF
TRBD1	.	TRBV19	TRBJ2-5	TGTGCCAGTAAGGGACAGCCCCAAGAGACCCAGTACTTC	CASKGQPQETQYF
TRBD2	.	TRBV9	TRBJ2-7	TGTGCCAGCAGCGAGCGGGAGGGGTACGTAGGAGACGAGCAGTACTTC	CASSEREGYVGDEQYF
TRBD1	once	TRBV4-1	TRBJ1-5	TGCGCCAGCAGCCTTCAATCGGACAGGGGGGATCAGCCCCAGCATTTT	CASSLQSDRGDQPQHF
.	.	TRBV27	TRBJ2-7	TGTGCCAGCAGCGCCCGACAGTGGAGCTCCTACGAGCAGTACTTC	CASSARQWSSYEQYF
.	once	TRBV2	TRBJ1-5	TGTGCCAGCAGTCAGTGGGAGGGCAATCAGCCCCAGCATTTT	CASSQWEGNQPQHF
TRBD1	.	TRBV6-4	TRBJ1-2	TGTGCCAGCAGTTCCGGGACAGGGGCATATGGCTACACCTTC	CASSSGTGAYGYTF
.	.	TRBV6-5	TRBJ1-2	TGTGCCAGCAGTTACGACGGTAACTATGGCTACACCTTC	CASSYDGNYGYTF
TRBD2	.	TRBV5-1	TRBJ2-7	TGCGCCAGCAGCTTTCGTAGCGGGGGGCTCTCCTACGAGCAGTACTTC	CASSFRSGGLSYEQYF
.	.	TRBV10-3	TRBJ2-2	TGTGCCACTACCCAGGGGCTAGGCACCGGGGAGCTGTTTTTT	CATTQGLGTGELFF
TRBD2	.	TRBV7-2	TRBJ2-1	TGTGCCAGCAGCGAGGGACTAGGAGGGTTCTTC	CASSEGLGGFF
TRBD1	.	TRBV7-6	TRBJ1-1	TGTGCCAGCAGCTTAGATCGGACAGGGTTGAACACTGAAGCTTTCTTT	CASSLDRTGLNTEAFF
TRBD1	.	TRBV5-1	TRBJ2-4	TGCGCCAGCAGTCCCAGGGGGCTGGAAAACATTCAGTACTTC	CASSPRGLENIQYF
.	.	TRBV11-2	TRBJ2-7	TGTGCCAGCTCCCCGGACCTATCCTACGAGCAGTACTTC	CASSPDLSYEQYF
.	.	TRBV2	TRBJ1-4	TGTGCCAGCAGTGAAAATGAAAAACTGTTTTTT	CASSENEKLFF
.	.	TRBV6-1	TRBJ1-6	TGTGCCAGCAGTGAAGTGTCAGGATCCCACTTT	CASSEVSGSHF